This TCR beta chain stems from a study of T cell responses to AZD1222 COVID-19 vaccine. This CDR3 is built from 16 residues. From germline, CDR1 is LGHNA and CDR2 YSLEER. The ends were cut back, 0 bases at V and 3 bases at J, with 13 bases in the middle. The sample holds a few counts of this clone. Libraries were prepared by immunoSEQ multiplex PCR; TCRdb keeps only in-frame clonotypes and omits some of them. The sample includes approximately 84,000 clones, 80% to 90% seen only once; the top ten take 2.5%. The rearrangement links TRBV4-3 to TRBJ2-3; D is perhaps TRBD2 (6 bases). Sequences were derived from peripheral blood, sampled 28 days after the second AZD1222 dose. The origin of this receptor is an adult who received the AZD1222 COVID-19 vaccine. CDR3 in DNA: TGCGCCAGCAGCCAAGAATCACTAGCTAGGACAGATACGCAGTATTTT. Amino acid sequence: CASSQESLARTDTQYF.